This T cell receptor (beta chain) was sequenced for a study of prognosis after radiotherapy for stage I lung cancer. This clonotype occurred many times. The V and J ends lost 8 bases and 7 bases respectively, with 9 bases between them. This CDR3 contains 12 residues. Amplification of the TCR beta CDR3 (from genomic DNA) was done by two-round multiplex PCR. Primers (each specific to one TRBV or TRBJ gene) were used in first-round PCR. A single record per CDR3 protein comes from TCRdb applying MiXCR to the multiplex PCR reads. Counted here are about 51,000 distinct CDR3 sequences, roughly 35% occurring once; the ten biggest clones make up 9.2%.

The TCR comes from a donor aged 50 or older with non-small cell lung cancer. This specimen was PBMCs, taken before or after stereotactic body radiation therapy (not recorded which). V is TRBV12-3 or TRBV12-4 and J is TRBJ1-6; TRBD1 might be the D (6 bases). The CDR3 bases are TGTGCCAGCGCCGGGGGCAATTCACCCCTCCACTTT. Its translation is CASAGGNSPLHF.